This entry lists 4 T cell receptor beta chains sequenced from one sample in a study of PD-L1 blockade in urothelial cancer. Clones were read by immunoSEQ multiplex PCR, and TCRdb kept only the in-frame ones, dropping some. The sample shows 33,000 or so clones, almost 85% of them seen only once. The sequenced sample was PBMCs, obtained around atezolizumab (anti-PD-L1) treatment. These receptors all come from a man aged 70-80 years with urothelial cancer.

The rearrangement joins TRBV5-1 to TRBJ1-3; D is unresolved. Trimming stripped 0 bases from V and 4 bases from J, with 11 bases between. The CDR3 loop spans 15 amino acids. The germline CDR1 and CDR2 sequences are SGHRS and YFSETQ. DNA for the CDR3: TGCGCCAGCAGCTTGGGGTTTAGTAACGGAAACACCATATATTTT. Protein: CASSLGFSNGNTIYF.

This CDR3 reads CASSPRLIGANVLTF. In nucleotides, the CDR3 is TGTGCCAGCAGCCCGAGGCTGATTGGGGCCAACGTCCTGACTTTC. This chain joins TRBV7-2 and TRBJ2-6; D unresolved. CDR3 length: 15 amino acids. Germline CDR1 SGHTA, CDR2 FQGNSA. The V end was cut by 5 bases, the J end by 3 bases, with 11 bases between.

The J gene is TRBJ2-7, the V gene TRBV7-8, with 8 bases aligning to TRBD2. Trimming at V came to 3 bases and at J to 6 bases, leaving 4 bases not matched to a gene. CDR1 and CDR2 from the germline V gene are SGHVS and FQNEAQ. CDR3 size: 13 residues. CDR3 loop: CASSFRRGVEQYF. The CDR3 nucleotides read TGTGCCAGCAGCTTCAGGCGGGGGGTCGAGCAGTACTTC. The full variable domain, completed using reference TRBV7-8 and TRBJ2-7, is GAGVSQSPRYKVAKRGQDVALRCDPISGHVSLFWYQQALGQGPEFLTYFQNEAQLDKSGLPSDRFFAERPEGSVSTLKIQRTQQEDSAVYLCASSFRRGVEQYFGPGTRLTVT.

The chain uses TRBV11-2 and TRBJ2-2; 9 bases are shared with TRBD2. Germline loops: CDR1 SGHAT, CDR2 FQNNGV. The J segment lost 6 bases and the V segment lost 1 base, leaving 6 bases of the junction unmatched. The CDR3 sequence is 16 residues long. CDR3 protein: CASSLAGGGEAGELFF. The CDR3 nucleotides are TGTGCCAGCAGCTTAGCCGGCGGGGGGGAGGCCGGGGAGCTGTTTTTT.